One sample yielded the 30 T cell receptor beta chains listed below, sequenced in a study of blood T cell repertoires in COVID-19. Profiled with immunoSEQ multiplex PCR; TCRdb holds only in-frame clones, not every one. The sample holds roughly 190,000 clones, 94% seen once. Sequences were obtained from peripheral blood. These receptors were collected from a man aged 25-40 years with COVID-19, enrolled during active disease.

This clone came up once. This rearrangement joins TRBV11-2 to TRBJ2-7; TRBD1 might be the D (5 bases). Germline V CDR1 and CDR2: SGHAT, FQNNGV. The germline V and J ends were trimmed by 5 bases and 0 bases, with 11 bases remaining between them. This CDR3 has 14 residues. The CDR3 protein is CASSEQVHSYEQYF. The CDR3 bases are TGTGCCAGCAGCGAACAGGTACACTCCTACGAGCAGTACTTC.

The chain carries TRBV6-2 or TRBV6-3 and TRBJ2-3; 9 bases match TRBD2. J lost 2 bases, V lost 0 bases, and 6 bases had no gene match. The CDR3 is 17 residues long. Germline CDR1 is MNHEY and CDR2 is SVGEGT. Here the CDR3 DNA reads TGTGCCAGCAGTTACTCGTTAGCGGGGGACCTCACAGATACGCAGTATTTT. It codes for CASSYSLAGDLTDTQYF.

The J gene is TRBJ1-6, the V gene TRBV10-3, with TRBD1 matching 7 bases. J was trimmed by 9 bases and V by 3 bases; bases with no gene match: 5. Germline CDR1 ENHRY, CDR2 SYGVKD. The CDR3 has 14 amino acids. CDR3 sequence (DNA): TGTGCCATCAGTGACTCGACAGGGAGTTCACCCCTCCACTTT. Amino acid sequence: CAISDSTGSSPLHF.

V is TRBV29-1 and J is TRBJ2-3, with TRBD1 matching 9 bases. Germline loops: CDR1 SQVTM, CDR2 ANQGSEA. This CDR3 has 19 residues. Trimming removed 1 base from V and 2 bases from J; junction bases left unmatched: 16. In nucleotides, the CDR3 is TGCAGCGTTGAAGCACGGGACAGGGACTCAGTTGTGCACACAGATACGCAGTATTTT. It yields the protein CSVEARDRDSVVHTDTQYF.

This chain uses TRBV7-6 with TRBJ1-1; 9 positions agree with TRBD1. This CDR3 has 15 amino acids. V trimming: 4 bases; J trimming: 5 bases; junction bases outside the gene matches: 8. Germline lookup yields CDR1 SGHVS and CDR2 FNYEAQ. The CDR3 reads CASSSNDRGLTEAFF. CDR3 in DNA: TGTGCCAGCAGCTCAAACGACAGGGGGTTAACTGAAGCTTTCTTT. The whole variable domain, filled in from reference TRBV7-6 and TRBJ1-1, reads GAGVSQSPRYKVTKRGQDVALRCDPISGHVSLYWYRQALGQGPEFLTYFNYEAQQDKSGLPNDRFSAERPEGSISTLTIQRTEQRDSAMYRCASSSNDRGLTEAFFGQGTRLTVV.

Here the CDR3 DNA reads TGTGCCAGCAGCCAAGATCGATGGACTAGCGGCTCCTACAATGAGCAGTTCTTC. Protein sequence: CASSQDRWTSGSYNEQFF. The V call is TRBV3-1 (or the pseudogene TRBV3-2), the J call TRBJ2-1, with 10 bases lining up with TRBD2. The CDR3 length is 18 residues. V lost 0 bases to trimming and J lost 0 bases; unmatched junction nucleotides: 5. Looked up from germline, CDR1 is LGHDT and CDR2 is YNNKEL (reference sequence).

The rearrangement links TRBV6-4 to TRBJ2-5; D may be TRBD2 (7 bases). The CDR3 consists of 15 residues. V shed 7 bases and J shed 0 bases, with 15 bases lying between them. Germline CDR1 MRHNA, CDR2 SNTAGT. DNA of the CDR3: TGTGCCAGCACCAGGCGGGGGCCCTACCAAGAGACCCAGTACTTC. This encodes CASTRRGPYQETQYF.

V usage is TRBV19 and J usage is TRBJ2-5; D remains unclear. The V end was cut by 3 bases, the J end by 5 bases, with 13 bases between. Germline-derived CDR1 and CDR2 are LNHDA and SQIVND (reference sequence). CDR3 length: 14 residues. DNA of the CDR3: TGTGCCAGTAGTATTGGCAGGTTCGTGGAGACCCAGTACTTC. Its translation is CASSIGRFVETQYF. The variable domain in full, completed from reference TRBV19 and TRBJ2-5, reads DGGITQSPKYLFRKEGQNVTLSCEQNLNHDAMYWYRQDPGQGLRLIYYSQIVNDFQKGDIAEGYSVSREKKESFPLTVTSAQKNPTAFYLCASSIGRFVETQYFGPGTRLLVL.

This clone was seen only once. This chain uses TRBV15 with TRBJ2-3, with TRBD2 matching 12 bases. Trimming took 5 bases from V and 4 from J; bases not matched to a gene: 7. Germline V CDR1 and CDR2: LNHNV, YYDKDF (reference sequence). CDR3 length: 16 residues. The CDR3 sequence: CATSGVLAGGADTQYF. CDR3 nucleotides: TGTGCCACCAGCGGGGTACTAGCGGGGGGTGCAGATACGCAGTATTTT.

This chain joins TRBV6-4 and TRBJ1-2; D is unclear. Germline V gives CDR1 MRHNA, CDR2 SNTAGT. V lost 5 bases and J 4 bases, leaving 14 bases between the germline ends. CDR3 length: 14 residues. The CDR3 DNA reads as TGTGCCAGCAGTAAAAGGCAGGCCCGCTATGGCTACACCTTC. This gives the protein CASSKRQARYGYTF.

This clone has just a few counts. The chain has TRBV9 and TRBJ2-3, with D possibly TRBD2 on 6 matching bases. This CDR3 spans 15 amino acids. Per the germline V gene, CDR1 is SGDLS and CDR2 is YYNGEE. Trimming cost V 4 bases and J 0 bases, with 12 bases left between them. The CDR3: CASSFAGTSTDTQYF. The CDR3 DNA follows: TGTGCCAGCAGCTTCGCCGGGACTAGCACAGATACGCAGTATTTT.

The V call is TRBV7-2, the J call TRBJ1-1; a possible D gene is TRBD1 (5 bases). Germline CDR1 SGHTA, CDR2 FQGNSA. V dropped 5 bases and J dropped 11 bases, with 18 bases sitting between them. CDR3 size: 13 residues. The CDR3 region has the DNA TGTGCCAGCAGCCCGGACCAAACAGGCGTCGCTTTCTTT. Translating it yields CASSPDQTGVAFF.

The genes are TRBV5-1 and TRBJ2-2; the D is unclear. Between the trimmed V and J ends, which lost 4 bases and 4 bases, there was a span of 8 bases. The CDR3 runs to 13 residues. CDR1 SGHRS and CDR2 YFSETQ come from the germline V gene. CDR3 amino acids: CASSRPGTGELFF. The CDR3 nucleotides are TGCGCCAGCAGCAGACCGGGCACCGGGGAGCTGTTTTTT. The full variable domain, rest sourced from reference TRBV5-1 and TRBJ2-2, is KAGVTQTPRYLIKTRGQQVTLSCSPISGHRSVSWYQQTPGQGLQFLFEYFSETQRNKGNFPGRFSGRQFSNSRSEMNVSTLELGDSALYLCASSRPGTGELFFGEGSRLTVL.

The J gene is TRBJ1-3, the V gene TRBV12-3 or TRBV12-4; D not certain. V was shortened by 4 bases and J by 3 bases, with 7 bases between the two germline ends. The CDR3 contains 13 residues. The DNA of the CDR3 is TGTGCCAGCAGTTCCGCAGTTGGAAACACCATATATTTT. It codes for CASSSAVGNTIYF.

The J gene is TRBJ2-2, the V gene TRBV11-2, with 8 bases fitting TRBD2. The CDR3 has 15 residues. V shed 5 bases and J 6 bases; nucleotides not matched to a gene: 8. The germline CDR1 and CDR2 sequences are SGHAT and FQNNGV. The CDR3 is CASSLWTSSAGELFF. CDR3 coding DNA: TGTGCCAGCAGCCTCTGGACTAGCAGTGCCGGGGAGCTGTTTTTT.

CDR3: CASSPRADPYNEQFF. The CDR3 DNA reads TGTGCCAGCTCACCCAGGGCGGATCCCTACAATGAGCAGTTCTTC. The chain recombines TRBV18 with TRBJ2-1, with D maybe TRBD1 (5 bases). The V gene's germline CDR1 is KGHSH and CDR2 LQKENI. The CDR3 totals 15 residues. V was cut by 3 bases and J by 2 bases, with 11 bases left in between. The full variable domain, completed using reference TRBV18 and TRBJ2-1, is NAGVMQNPRHLVRRRGQEARLRCSPMKGHSHVYWYRQLPEEGLKFMVYLQKENIIDESGMPKERFSAEFPKEGPSILRIQQVVRGDSAAYFCASSPRADPYNEQFFGPGTRLTVL.

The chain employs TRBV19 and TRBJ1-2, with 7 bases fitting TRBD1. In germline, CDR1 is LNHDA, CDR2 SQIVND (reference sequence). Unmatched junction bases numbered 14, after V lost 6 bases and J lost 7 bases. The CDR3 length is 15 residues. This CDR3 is CASSLLTVAGGGYTF. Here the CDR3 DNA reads TGTGCCAGTAGCCTCCTCACGGTGGCAGGGGGTGGCTACACCTTC.

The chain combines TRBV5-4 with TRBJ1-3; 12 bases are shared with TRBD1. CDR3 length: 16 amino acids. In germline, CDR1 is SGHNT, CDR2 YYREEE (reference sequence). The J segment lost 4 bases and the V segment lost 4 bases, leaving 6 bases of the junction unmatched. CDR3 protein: CASSPGTGGAGNTIYF. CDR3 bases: TGTGCCAGCAGCCCGGGGACAGGGGGCGCCGGAAACACCATATATTTT.

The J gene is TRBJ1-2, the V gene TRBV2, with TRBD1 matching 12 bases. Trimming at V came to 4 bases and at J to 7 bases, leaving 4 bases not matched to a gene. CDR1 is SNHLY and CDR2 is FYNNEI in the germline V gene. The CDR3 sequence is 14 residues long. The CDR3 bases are TGTGCCAGCAGTGCGGGACAGGGGGCGGCTGGCTACACCTTC. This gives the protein CASSAGQGAAGYTF.

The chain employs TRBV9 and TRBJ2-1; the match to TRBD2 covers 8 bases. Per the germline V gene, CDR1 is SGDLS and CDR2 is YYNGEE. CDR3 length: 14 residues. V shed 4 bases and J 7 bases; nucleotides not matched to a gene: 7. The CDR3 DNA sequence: TGTGCCAGCAGCATGGCGGGGGGCTGGAATGAGCAGTTCTTC. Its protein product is CASSMAGGWNEQFF.

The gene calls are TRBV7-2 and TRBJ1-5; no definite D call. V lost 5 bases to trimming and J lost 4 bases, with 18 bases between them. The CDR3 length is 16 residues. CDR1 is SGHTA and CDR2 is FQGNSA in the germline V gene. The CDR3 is CASSDSRILSNQPQHF. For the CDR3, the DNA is TGTGCCAGCAGCGACTCTAGAATTCTCAGTAATCAGCCCCAGCATTTT. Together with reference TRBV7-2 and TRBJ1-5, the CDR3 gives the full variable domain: GAGVSQSPSNKVTEKGKDVELRCDPISGHTALYWYRQSLGQGLEFLIYFQGNSAPDKSGLPSDRFSAERTGGSVSTLTIQRTQQEDSAVYLCASSDSRILSNQPQHFGDGTRLSIL.

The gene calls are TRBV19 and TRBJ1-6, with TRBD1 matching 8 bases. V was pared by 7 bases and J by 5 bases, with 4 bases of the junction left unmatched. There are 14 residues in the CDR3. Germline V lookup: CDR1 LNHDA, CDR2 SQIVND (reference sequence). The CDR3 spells CASKQGADNSPLHF. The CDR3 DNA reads TGTGCCAGTAAGCAGGGGGCGGATAATTCACCCCTCCACTTT. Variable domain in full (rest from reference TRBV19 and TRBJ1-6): DGGITQSPKYLFRKEGQNVTLSCEQNLNHDAMYWYRQDPGQGLRLIYYSQIVNDFQKGDIAEGYSVSREKKESFPLTVTSAQKNPTAFYLCASKQGADNSPLHFGNGTRLTVT.

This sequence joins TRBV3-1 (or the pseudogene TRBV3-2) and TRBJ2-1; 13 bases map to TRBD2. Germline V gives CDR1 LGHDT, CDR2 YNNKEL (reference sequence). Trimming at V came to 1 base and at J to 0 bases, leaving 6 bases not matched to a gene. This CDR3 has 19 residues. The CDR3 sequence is CASSQAGLAGRSSYNEQFF. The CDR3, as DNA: TGTGCCAGCAGCCAAGCGGGACTAGCGGGGAGAAGCTCCTACAATGAGCAGTTCTTC.

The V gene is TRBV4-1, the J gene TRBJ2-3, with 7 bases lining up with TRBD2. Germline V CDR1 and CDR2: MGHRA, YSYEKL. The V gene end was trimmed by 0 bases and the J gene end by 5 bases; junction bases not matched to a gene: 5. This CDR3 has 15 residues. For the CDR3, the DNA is TGCGCCAGCAGCCAAGACCTGCGGGGGAAAGATACGCAGTATTTT. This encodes CASSQDLRGKDTQYF.

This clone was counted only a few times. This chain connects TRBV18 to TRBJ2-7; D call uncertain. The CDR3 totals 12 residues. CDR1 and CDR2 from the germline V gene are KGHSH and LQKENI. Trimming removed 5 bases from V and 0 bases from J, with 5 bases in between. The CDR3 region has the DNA TGTGCCAGCTCATTGAGCTCCTACGAGCAGTACTTC. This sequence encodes CASSLSSYEQYF.

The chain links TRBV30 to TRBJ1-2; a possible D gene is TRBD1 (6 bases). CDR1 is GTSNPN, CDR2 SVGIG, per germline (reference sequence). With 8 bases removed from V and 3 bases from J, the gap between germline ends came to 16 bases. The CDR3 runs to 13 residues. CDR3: CAGTGTYHYGYTF. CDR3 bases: TGTGCCGGGACCGGGACATACCACTATGGCTACACCTTC.

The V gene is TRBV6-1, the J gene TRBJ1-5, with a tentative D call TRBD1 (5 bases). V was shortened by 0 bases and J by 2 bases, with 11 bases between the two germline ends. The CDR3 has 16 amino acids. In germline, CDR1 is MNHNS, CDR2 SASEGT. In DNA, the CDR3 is TGTGCCAGCAGTGAAGCGCAAGGGGCGGGCAATCAGCCCCAGCATTTT. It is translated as CASSEAQGAGNQPQHF.

CDR3 protein: CTSSQDQTGASYGYTF. CDR3 bases: TGCACCAGCAGCCAAGATCAGACAGGGGCGAGCTATGGCTACACCTTC. The chain uses TRBV1 and TRBJ1-2; the tabulated D call, TRBD1, remains unverified against the DNA. TRBV1 is flagged as a pseudogene. The CDR3 runs to 16 residues.

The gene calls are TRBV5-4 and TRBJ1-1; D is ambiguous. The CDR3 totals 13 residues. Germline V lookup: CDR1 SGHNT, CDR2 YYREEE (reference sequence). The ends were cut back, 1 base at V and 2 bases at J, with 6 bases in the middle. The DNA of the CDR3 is TGTGCCAGCAGCTTGTACAGAAACACTGAAGCTTTCTTT. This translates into CASSLYRNTEAFF. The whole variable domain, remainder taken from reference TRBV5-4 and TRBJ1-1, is ETGVTQSPTHLIKTRGQQVTLRCSSQSGHNTVSWYQQALGQGPQFIFQYYREEENGRGNFPPRFSGLQFPNYSSELNVNALELDDSALYLCASSLYRNTEAFFGQGTRLTVV.

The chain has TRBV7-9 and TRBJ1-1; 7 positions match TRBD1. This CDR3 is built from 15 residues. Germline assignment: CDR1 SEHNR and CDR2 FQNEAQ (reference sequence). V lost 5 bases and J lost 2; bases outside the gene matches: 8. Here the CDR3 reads CASSGLTGFNTEAFF. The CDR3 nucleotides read TGTGCCAGCAGCGGATTGACAGGGTTTAACACTGAAGCTTTCTTT.